This T cell receptor beta chain is drawn from a study of T cells in localized non-small cell lung cancer. Repertoires were generated with immunoSEQ multiplex PCR, while TCRdb's copy carries only in-frame clones and drops some. This sample yields about 40,000 clones, of which 81% are seen a single time; about 7% belongs to the top ten. This CDR3 region has 14 residues. The germline V and J ends were trimmed by 2 bases and 7 bases, with 15 bases remaining between them. The germline CDR1 and CDR2 sequences are GTSNPN and SVGIG (reference sequence). The TCR was taken from a male donor aged 60 or over with stage II lung adenocarcinoma. The chain joins TRBV30 to TRBJ1-5, with D possibly TRBD1 on 5 matching bases. Sequenced here: peripheral blood mononuclear cells, sampled before any cancer treatment. The CDR3 region is CAWSTQGSWQPQHF. The CDR3 DNA is TGTGCCTGGAGTACGCAGGGAAGTTGGCAGCCCCAGCATTTT. The entire variable domain, with the rest obtained from reference TRBV30 and TRBJ1-5, is as follows: SQTIHQWPATLVQPVGSPLSLECTVEGTSNPNLYWYRQAAGRGLQLLFYSVGIGQISSEVPQNLSASRPQDRQFILSSKKLLLSDSGFYLCAWSTQGSWQPQHFGDGTRLSIL.